These 4 T cell receptor beta chains were sequenced from one sample in a study of cytomegalovirus exposure and HLA in healthy donors. In the PCR, 60 Vbeta and 13 Jbeta primers were used. The protocol was immunoSEQ multiplex PCR, while the TCRdb copy is restricted to in-frame clones and leaves out a portion. The table records about 97,000 clones, 75% of them present only once. The specimen was PBMCs. The receptors were sampled from a man aged 45-65 years in good health and CMV-seronegative.

The chain employs TRBV9 and TRBJ1-4; 10 nucleotides line up with TRBD1. V lost 10 bases and J lost 6; bases outside the gene matches: 6. In germline, CDR1 is SGDLS, CDR2 YYNGEE. The CDR3 runs to 13 residues. The CDR3 region is CAGADRGDEKLFF. The DNA of the CDR3 is TGTGCCGGCGCGGACAGGGGGGATGAAAAACTGTTTTTT.

This chain links TRBV28 with TRBJ1-5; 7 bases line up with TRBD1. Germline V gene sequence: CDR1 MDHEN, CDR2 SYDVKM. The CDR3 is made up of 15 amino acids. V gave up 4 bases and J gave up 7 bases; unmatched junction bases: 10. Here the CDR3 reads CASSSLTGTLQPQHF. In DNA form, the CDR3 reads TGTGCCAGCAGTTCCCTGACAGGGACGCTGCAGCCCCAGCATTTT.

V usage is TRBV7-2 and J usage is TRBJ2-5; no definite D call. The germline V and J ends were trimmed by 2 bases and 5 bases, with 12 bases remaining between them. There are 14 residues in the CDR3. Germline values: CDR1 SGHTA, CDR2 FQGNSA. This CDR3 is CASSLLSTAETQYF. In DNA form, the CDR3 reads TGTGCCAGCAGCTTACTTAGTACTGCTGAGACCCAGTACTTC.

The chain combines TRBV2 with TRBJ1-4; D remains unclear. Germline V gives CDR1 SNHLY, CDR2 FYNNEI. The V end lost 6 bases, the J end lost 13 bases, and 12 bases lay between the germline ends. The CDR3 consists of 11 residues. The CDR3 is CASRTEVALFF. CDR3 in DNA: TGTGCCAGCAGGACTGAGGTTGCACTGTTTTTT.